Listed here are 7 T cell receptor beta chains from one sample, sequenced in a study of technical replicates of blood from several donors. Libraries were prepared by immunoSEQ multiplex PCR; TCRdb keeps only in-frame clonotypes and omits some of them. The sample carries 60,000 to 90,000 clones, approximately 96% recorded once. The specimen sequenced was T cells isolated from PBMCs. These receptors all come from a human donor in good health.

This rearrangement joins TRBV5-5 to TRBJ2-5, with a possible D match to TRBD2 (6 bases). Trimming stripped 4 bases from V and 2 bases from J, with 12 bases between. CDR3 length equals 14 residues. Looked up from germline, CDR1 is SGHKS and CDR2 is YYEKEE (reference sequence). The CDR3 here is CASSAAGGQETQYF. The CDR3 DNA sequence: TGTGCCAGCAGCGCCGCCGGGGGTCAAGAGACCCAGTACTTC.

V is TRBV5-1 and J is TRBJ1-4; D call uncertain. Trimming shortened V by 4 bases and J by 4 bases, and 14 bases separated the two germline ends. Looked up from germline, CDR1 is SGHRS and CDR2 is YFSETQ. This CDR3 contains 15 residues. DNA of the CDR3: TGCGCCAGCAGCCCCTCCACAGCCGATAATGAAAAACTGTTTTTT. It codes for CASSPSTADNEKLFF.

The V gene is TRBV7-8, the J gene TRBJ2-1; TRBD2 aligns across 10 bases. J lost 3 bases, V lost 5 bases, and 4 bases had no gene match. The CDR3 covers 15 residues. Germline assignment: CDR1 SGHVS and CDR2 FQNEAQ. In DNA, the CDR3 is TGTGCCAGCAGCACAAGGACTAGCGGCTACAATGAGCAGTTCTTC. The encoded protein is CASSTRTSGYNEQFF. Full variable domain (outside the CDR3, taken from reference TRBV7-8 and TRBJ2-1): GAGVSQSPRYKVAKRGQDVALRCDPISGHVSLFWYQQALGQGPEFLTYFQNEAQLDKSGLPSDRFFAERPEGSVSTLKIQRTQQEDSAVYLCASSTRTSGYNEQFFGPGTRLTVL.

The chain recombines TRBV5-6 with TRBJ2-2, with 12 bases fitting TRBD2. Losses at the gene ends were 4 bases for V and 4 bases for J; bases not matched to a gene: 8. The length of the CDR3 is 17 residues. CDR1 is SGHDT and CDR2 is YYEEEE in the germline V gene. CDR3 sequence: CASSIRLAGDRTGELFF. The DNA for the CDR3 is TGTGCCAGCAGCATTCGACTAGCGGGGGACCGCACCGGGGAGCTGTTTTTT.

In this sample, this clone turned up once. The chain employs TRBV7-6 and TRBJ1-2; D is uncertain. Trimming pared 2 bases from V and 8 bases from J, leaving 18 bases between. This CDR3 comprises 15 residues. Germline assignment: CDR1 SGHVS and CDR2 FNYEAQ. In DNA form, the CDR3 reads TGTGCCAGCAGCTTAACTATGAACGGGTTGTGGGGCTACACCTTC. This gives the protein CASSLTMNGLWGYTF.

The chain uses TRBV29-1 and TRBJ2-2; 11 positions match TRBD2. The V and J ends lost 6 bases and 7 bases, in that order; junction bases with no gene match: 13. The CDR3 covers 16 residues. Germline V gene sequence: CDR1 SQVTM, CDR2 ANQGSEA. The CDR3 coding sequence is TGCAGCGTCGAGATTAGCGGGAGGGCCCGTGACGGGGAGCTGTTTTTT. This encodes CSVEISGRARDGELFF.

V gene TRBV30 combines with J gene TRBJ2-7, with TRBD2 matching 9 bases. The CDR3 is 14 amino acids. Germline CDR1 GTSNPN, CDR2 SVGIG (reference sequence). V trimming: 5 bases; J trimming: 0 bases; junction bases outside the gene matches: 5. Here the CDR3 reads CAWARLADSYEQYF. CDR3 DNA: TGTGCCTGGGCAAGACTAGCGGACTCCTACGAGCAGTACTTC.